This T cell receptor beta chain was captured in a study of graft-versus-host responses after intestinal transplantation. Whole-study context: Each recipient received a multivisceral, liver-intestinal, or isolated intestinal graft. Recipients were all induced with anti-thymocyte globulin, then given tacrolimus and steroids for approximately 3 years.

General study results and limits: In patients with graft-donor T cell macrochimerism, allograft graft-versus-host to host-versus-graft clonal ratios were high.

This CDR3 has 14 amino acids. V was clipped by 4 bases and J by 1 base, with 10 bases between them. The germline gives CDR1 MNHEY, CDR2 SVGAGI. Only in-frame clones appear in the TCRdb table, and some are missing; sequencing was by immunoSEQ multiplex PCR. The repertoire holds nearly 110,000 clones, with roughly 90% as singletons. Concerning this clone: The antigen is unknown.

The sample consisted of unstimulated CD4+ T cells sorted from spleen or lymph node cells, taken before transplant. The sequence was collected from a human donor who was the organ donor for an intestinal transplant. The chain employs TRBV6-5 and TRBJ1-1, with D unclear. The CDR3 spells CASSFGRKNTEAFF. CDR3 coding DNA: TGTGCCAGCAGTTTTGGACGGAAGAACACTGAAGCTTTCTTT.